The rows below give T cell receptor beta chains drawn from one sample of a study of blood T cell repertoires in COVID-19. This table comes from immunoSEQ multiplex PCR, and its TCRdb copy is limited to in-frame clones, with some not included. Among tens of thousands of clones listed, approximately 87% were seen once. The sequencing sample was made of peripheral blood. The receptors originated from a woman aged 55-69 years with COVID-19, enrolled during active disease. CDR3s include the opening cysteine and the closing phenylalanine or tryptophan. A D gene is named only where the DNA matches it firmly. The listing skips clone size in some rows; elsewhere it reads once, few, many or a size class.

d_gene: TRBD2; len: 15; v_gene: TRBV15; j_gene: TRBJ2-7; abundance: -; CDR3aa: CATSSVTSGRNEQYF; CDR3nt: TGTGCCACCAGCAGCGTGACTAGCGGGAGAAACGAGCAGTACTTC
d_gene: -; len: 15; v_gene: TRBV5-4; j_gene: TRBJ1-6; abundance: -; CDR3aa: CASSLQAIYNSPLHF; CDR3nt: TGTGCCAGCAGCTTGCAGGCGATCTATAATTCACCCCTCCACTTT
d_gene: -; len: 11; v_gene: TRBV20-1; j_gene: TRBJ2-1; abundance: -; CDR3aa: CSARPLSEQFF; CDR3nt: TGCAGTGCTAGACCATTGAGTGAGCAGTTCTTC
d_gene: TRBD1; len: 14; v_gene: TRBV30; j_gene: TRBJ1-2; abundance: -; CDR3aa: CAWSFPDREDGYTF; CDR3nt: TGTGCCTGGAGTTTTCCGGACAGGGAGGATGGCTACACCTTC
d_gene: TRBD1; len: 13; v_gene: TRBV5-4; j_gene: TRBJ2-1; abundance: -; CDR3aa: CASRDRAVNEQFF; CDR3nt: TGTGCCAGCCGGGACAGGGCCGTGAATGAGCAGTTCTTC
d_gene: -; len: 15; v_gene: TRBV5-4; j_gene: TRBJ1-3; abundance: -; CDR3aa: CASSLAGGGGNTIYF; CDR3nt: TGTGCCAGCAGCTTGGCCGGGGGAGGTGGAAACACCATATATTTT
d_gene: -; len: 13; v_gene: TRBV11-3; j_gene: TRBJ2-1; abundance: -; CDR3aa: CASSLRSYNEQFF; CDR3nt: TGTGCCAGCAGCTTGAGGAGCTACAATGAGCAGTTCTTC
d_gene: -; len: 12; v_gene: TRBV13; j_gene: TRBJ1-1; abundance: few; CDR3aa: CASREGNTEAFF; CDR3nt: TGTGCCAGTCGAGAGGGAAACACTGAAGCTTTCTTT
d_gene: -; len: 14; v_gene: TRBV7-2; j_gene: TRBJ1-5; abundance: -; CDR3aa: CASSPLGLNQPQHF; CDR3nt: TGTGCCAGCAGCCCGTTGGGCCTCAATCAGCCCCAGCATTTT
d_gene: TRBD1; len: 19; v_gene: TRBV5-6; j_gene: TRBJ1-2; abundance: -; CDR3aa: CASSLEWMVTGQGASGYTF; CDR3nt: TGTGCCAGCAGCTTGGAATGGATGGTGACGGGACAGGGGGCAAGTGGCTACACCTTC
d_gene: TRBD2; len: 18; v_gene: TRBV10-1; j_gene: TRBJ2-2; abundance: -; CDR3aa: CASRGSRIAGGGTGELFF; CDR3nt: TGCGCCAGCAGAGGGAGCAGAATAGCGGGAGGGGGGACCGGGGAGCTGTTTTTT
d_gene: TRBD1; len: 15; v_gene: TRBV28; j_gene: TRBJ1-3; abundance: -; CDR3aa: CASSSSGTEGNTIYF; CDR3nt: TGTGCCAGCAGTTCATCCGGGACAGAAGGAAACACCATATATTTT
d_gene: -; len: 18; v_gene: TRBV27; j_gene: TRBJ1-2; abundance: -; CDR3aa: CASSLRSGLLSRVYGYTF; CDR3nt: TGTGCCAGCAGTTTGAGGTCGGGACTCCTCAGTAGGGTCTATGGCTACACCTTC
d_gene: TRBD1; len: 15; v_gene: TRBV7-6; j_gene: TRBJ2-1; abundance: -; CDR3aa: CASSLRSGGGNEQFF; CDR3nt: TGTGCCAGCAGCTTAAGGTCAGGGGGCGGGAATGAGCAGTTCTTC
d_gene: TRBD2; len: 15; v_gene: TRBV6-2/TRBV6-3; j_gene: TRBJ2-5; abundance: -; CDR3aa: CASSYSGLAVETQYF; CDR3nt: TGTGCCAGCAGTTATTCCGGACTAGCGGTCGAGACCCAGTACTTC
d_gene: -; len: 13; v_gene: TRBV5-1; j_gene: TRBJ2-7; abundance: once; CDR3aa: CASGAGGLYEQYF; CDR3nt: TGCGCCAGCGGCGCCGGCGGGCTCTACGAGCAGTACTTC
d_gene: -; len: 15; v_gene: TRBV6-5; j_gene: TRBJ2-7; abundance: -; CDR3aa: CASSRQGGGSYEQYF; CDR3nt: TGTGCCAGCAGCCGCCAGGGTGGGGGGTCCTACGAGCAGTACTTC